These 30 T cell receptor beta chains share one sample of origin, sequenced in a study of shared clonotypes between healthy human individuals. Sequenced by immunoSEQ multiplex PCR; TCRdb stores in-frame clones only, minus some. The sample consists of 300,000 to 400,000 clones, about 74% of them appearing once. The sequenced sample consisted of memory CD4+ T cells sorted from blood. Subset meaning: CD45RA-negative fraction. The receptors originated from a man younger than 40 in good health.

This rearrangement joins TRBV7-9 to TRBJ2-3; D gene unclear. The CDR3 covers 14 residues. Trimming pared 0 bases from V and 2 bases from J, leaving 6 bases between. Germline V gene lookup returns CDR1 SEHNR and CDR2 FQNEAQ (reference sequence). The DNA for the CDR3 is TGTGCCAGCAGCTTAGCAGGGCCCACAGATACGCAGTATTTT. Amino acid sequence: CASSLAGPTDTQYF.

There are many counts of this clone. The rearrangement joins TRBV5-1 to TRBJ2-3; TRBD2 agrees at 9 bases. V shed 4 bases, J shed 4 bases, and the junction held 10 bases outside the gene matches. Germline loops: CDR1 SGHRS, CDR2 YFSETQ. CDR3 length equals 16 residues. The CDR3 sequence is CASSLQLAGNADTQYF. CDR3 in DNA: TGCGCCAGCAGCCTCCAACTAGCGGGCAACGCAGATACGCAGTATTTT.

The chain has TRBV6-1 and TRBJ1-4; no firm D call. Trimming left V 10 bases short and J 0 bases short, with 6 bases between. This CDR3 has 12 amino acids. Germline values: CDR1 MNHNS, CDR2 SASEGT. The CDR3 loop reads CAIGATNEKLFF. CDR3 in DNA: TGTGCCATTGGCGCAACTAATGAAAAACTGTTTTTT.

This clone was seen once. The CDR3 nucleotides are TGTGCCAGCTCACCACCACTAGGCTACAATGAGCAGTTCTTC. Translated, it gives CASSPPLGYNEQFF. V usage is TRBV18 and J usage is TRBJ2-1; D is perhaps TRBD2 (5 bases). Trimming took 0 bases from V and 3 from J, leaving 6 bases between them. Germline V gives CDR1 KGHSH, CDR2 LQKENI. The CDR3 consists of 14 residues.

The rearrangement joins TRBV5-1 to TRBJ2-1; D might be TRBD1 or TRBD2, each matching 5 bases. CDR1 and CDR2 (germline): SGHRS, YFSETQ. Trimming removed 4 bases at V and 5 bases at J, with 16 bases between. The CDR3 is made up of 15 amino acids. Here the CDR3 reads CASSKDQGRDNEQFF. CDR3 sequence (DNA): TGCGCCAGCAGCAAAGATCAGGGACGTGACAATGAGCAGTTCTTC.

This clone was counted a single time. The CDR3 sequence: CASSVAGSGNTIYF. DNA of the CDR3: TGTGCCAGCAGCGTAGCGGGTTCTGGAAACACCATATATTTT. This chain joins TRBV9 and TRBJ1-3; D is unresolved. Germline-derived CDR1 and CDR2 are SGDLS and YYNGEE. The CDR3 covers 14 residues. With 0 bases removed from V and 1 base from J, the gap between germline ends came to 5 bases.

The chain employs TRBV5-5 and TRBJ1-2; the match to TRBD1 covers 9 bases. The CDR3 has 14 amino acids. Trimming cost V 3 bases and J 7 bases; bases outside gene matches: 7. Germline CDR1 SGHKS, CDR2 YYEKEE (reference sequence). This CDR3 is CASSSATGGRGYTF. The CDR3, as DNA: TGTGCCAGCAGCTCCGCCACAGGGGGCCGTGGCTACACCTTC.

The V gene is TRBV5-5, the J gene TRBJ2-3; 8 bases map to TRBD2. This CDR3 comprises 16 residues. V trimming: 0 bases; J trimming: 3 bases; junction bases outside the gene matches: 6. Germline V lookup: CDR1 SGHKS, CDR2 YYEKEE (reference sequence). For the CDR3, the DNA is TGTGCCAGCAGCTTGGGTAGCGGGACCCAGACAGATACGCAGTATTTT. Residues: CASSLGSGTQTDTQYF.

The chain is built from TRBV9 and TRBJ2-3; D not resolved. CDR1 is SGDLS, CDR2 YYNGEE, per germline. Trimming pared 6 bases from V and 4 bases from J, leaving 12 bases between. This CDR3 contains 13 residues. The CDR3 protein is CASNLRSPDTQYF. The CDR3 DNA is TGTGCCAGCAACCTTAGATCCCCAGATACGCAGTATTTT.

This chain joins TRBV6-5 and TRBJ1-2, with 8 bases lining up with TRBD1. The trim removed 2 bases at V and 5 bases at J, leaving 7 bases unmatched. Germline values: CDR1 MNHEY, CDR2 SVGAGI. The CDR3 loop spans 15 amino acids. CDR3 coding DNA: TGTGCCAGCAGTTACACTGGACAGGGCTATTATGGCTACACCTTC. Encoded protein: CASSYTGQGYYGYTF.

Remarks on this clone: It may be a read error: a sequence one base away is much more abundant. This sequence joins TRBV7-7 and TRBJ2-5; 13 bases fit TRBD2. Trimming took 5 bases from V and 4 from J; bases not matched to a gene: 16. This CDR3 is built from 19 residues. Germline CDR1 and CDR2: SSHAT and FNYEAQ (reference sequence). The DNA for the CDR3 is TGTGCCAGCAGCCCGAGGGCCTCGGGACTAGCGGGATCCGCAGAGACCCAGTACTTC. It is translated as CASSPRASGLAGSAETQYF.

V and J are TRBV7-3 and TRBJ2-3; the D is unclear. Trimming took 2 bases from V and 4 from J, leaving 7 bases between them. The length of the CDR3 is 13 residues. Germline V gene data show CDR1 as SGHTA and CDR2 as FQGTGA. The CDR3 here is CASSLLIADTQYF. The CDR3 nucleotides read TGTGCCAGCAGCTTACTCATAGCAGATACGCAGTATTTT.

The chain links TRBV10-3 to TRBJ2-1; D possibly corresponds to TRBD1 (5 bases). This CDR3 is 15 amino acids long. CDR1 and CDR2 (germline): ENHRY, SYGVKD. V was shortened by 5 bases and J by 0 bases, with 11 bases between the two germline ends. CDR3 sequence (DNA): TGTGCCATCAGTCCCCAGGGTAACTCCTACAATGAGCAGTTCTTC. Translating it yields CAISPQGNSYNEQFF.

V usage is TRBV4-3 and J usage is TRBJ2-3; D is possibly TRBD1 (6 bases). The V and J ends lost 0 bases and 11 bases respectively, with 12 bases between them. Germline CDR1 LGHNA, CDR2 YSLEER. This CDR3 is built from 13 residues. The CDR3 region has the DNA TGCGCCAGCAGCCAAGACCAGGGGATGATGCAGTATTTT. It is translated as CASSQDQGMMQYF.

This clone was recorded a few times. The chain couples TRBV18 to TRBJ1-1, with D maybe TRBD1 (5 bases). There are 12 residues in the CDR3. Trimming cost V 3 bases and J 11 bases, with 13 bases left between them. Germline V gene sequence: CDR1 KGHSH, CDR2 LQKENI. The DNA for the CDR3 is TGTGCCAGCTCACCCGGCAGGGTGGAGGCTTTCTTT. This translates into CASSPGRVEAFF.

V gene TRBV11-2 combines with J gene TRBJ1-1; 7 nucleotides agree with TRBD1. The CDR3 covers 14 residues. Germline V lookup: CDR1 SGHAT, CDR2 FQNNGV. Trimming removed 5 bases from V and 2 bases from J; junction bases left unmatched: 5. DNA of the CDR3: TGTGCCAGCAGCCCCAGACAGGGTAACACTGAAGCTTTCTTT. Protein: CASSPRQGNTEAFF.

Concerning this clone itself: The sample holds other DNA sequences that translate to the same CDR3. The CDR3, as DNA: TGTGCCAGCAGTGCGACAGATAGCAATCAGCCCCAGCATTTT. Amino acid sequence: CASSATDSNQPQHF. V gene TRBV6-5 combines with J gene TRBJ1-5; the D gene is possibly TRBD1 (5 bases). The CDR3 loop spans 14 amino acids. Per germline, CDR1 MNHEY and CDR2 SVGAGI. Trimming removed 5 bases at V and 0 bases at J, with 8 bases between.

The DNA for the CDR3 is TGTGCCAGCAGTTTAACTAGCGGGAGCACAGATACGCAGTATTTT. Translating gives CASSLTSGSTDTQYF. The chain joins TRBV27 to TRBJ2-3; TRBD2 matches at 9 bases. Germline values: CDR1 MNHEY, CDR2 SMNVEV (reference sequence). The CDR3 consists of 15 residues. V lost 2 bases to trimming and J lost 0 bases; unmatched junction nucleotides: 0.

This clone was counted between two and nine times. The genes are TRBV5-1 and TRBJ1-4, with a weak D call TRBD1 (5 bases). Germline V lookup: CDR1 SGHRS, CDR2 YFSETQ. This CDR3 is 16 amino acids long. Trimming cost V 4 bases and J 7 bases, with 20 bases left between them. CDR3 sequence reads: CASSPTAVNPSEKLFF. The DNA for the CDR3 is TGCGCCAGCAGCCCGACAGCCGTAAACCCGTCTGAAAAACTGTTTTTT.

The chain couples TRBV5-6 to TRBJ2-3; 7 nucleotides align to TRBD2. V lost 4 bases and J lost 2; bases outside the gene matches: 13. The CDR3 covers 17 residues. Germline loops: CDR1 SGHDT, CDR2 YYEEEE. In DNA form, the CDR3 reads TGTGCCAGCAGCAGTGGACCGAGCAGCGGGAACACAGATACGCAGTATTTT. Translating gives CASSSGPSSGNTDTQYF.

The chain carries TRBV15 and TRBJ2-2; the D gene is possibly TRBD1 (7 bases). CDR1 is LNHNV and CDR2 is YYDKDF in the germline V gene (reference sequence). Trimming removed 3 bases at V and 4 bases at J, with 21 bases between. The CDR3 has 18 amino acids. This chain's CDR3 is CATSSPKAGGYSTGELFF. CDR3 coding DNA: TGTGCCACCAGCAGTCCAAAAGCAGGGGGGTATTCCACCGGGGAGCTGTTTTTT.

This chain links TRBV2 with TRBJ2-7; D is uncertain. This CDR3 is built from 14 residues. Trimming stripped 2 bases from V and 5 bases from J, with 13 bases between. The germline gives CDR1 SNHLY, CDR2 FYNNEI. The CDR3 sequence is CASSEIPYGDEQYF. The CDR3 bases are TGTGCCAGCAGTGAAATCCCCTATGGGGACGAGCAGTACTTC.

This clone was detected many times. This rearrangement joins TRBV27 to TRBJ2-2, with D possibly called TRBD1 or TRBD2 (5 bases each). The CDR3 has 16 residues. V dropped 7 bases and J dropped 1 base, with 16 bases sitting between them. Germline CDR1 MNHEY, CDR2 SMNVEV (reference sequence). CDR3 in amino acids: CASTPRDPRNTGELFF. CDR3 bases: TGTGCCAGCACTCCAAGGGACCCCCGGAACACCGGGGAGCTGTTTTTT.

V gene TRBV2 combines with J gene TRBJ2-7; 9 bases align to TRBD1. J gave up 6 bases and V 9 bases, and 12 bases lay outside the gene matches. CDR1 is SNHLY and CDR2 is FYNNEI in the germline V gene. There are 14 residues in the CDR3. CDR3 region: CASRRGTGNGEQYF. The CDR3 DNA reads TGTGCCAGTAGGAGGGGGACAGGGAATGGCGAGCAGTACTTC.

This clone has just a few counts. The chain links TRBV7-9 to TRBJ1-1, with D unclear. Germline-derived CDR1 and CDR2 are SEHNR and FQNEAQ (reference sequence). This CDR3 has 15 residues. The V end lost 7 bases, the J end lost 0 bases, and 15 bases lay between the germline ends. The CDR3 here is CASIGRRVLNTEAFF. CDR3 DNA sequence: TGTGCCAGCATAGGGAGGAGGGTATTGAACACTGAAGCTTTCTTT.

V usage is TRBV7-3 and J usage is TRBJ1-3; the D is unclear. The V end lost 5 bases, the J end lost 3 bases, and 8 bases lay between the germline ends. The CDR3 sequence is 13 residues long. Per the germline V gene, CDR1 is SGHTA and CDR2 is FQGTGA. The chain's CDR3 is CASSPPFGNTIYF. In DNA form, the CDR3 reads TGTGCCAGCAGCCCCCCCTTTGGAAACACCATATATTTT.

The V gene is TRBV7-4, the J gene TRBJ2-7; TRBD1 is a possible D gene (6 bases). This CDR3 is 17 amino acids long. V lost 1 base and J lost 4, with 20 bases in between. CDR1 and CDR2 (germline): SGHVT, SQSDAQ. As DNA, the CDR3 is TGTGCCAGCAGCTTAGTCTGTGGATGTGGACAGAGGTACGAGCAGTACTTC. Its translation: CASSLVCGCGQRYEQYF.

This rearrangement joins TRBV6-1 to TRBJ2-7; the match to TRBD2 covers 8 bases. The CDR3 has 13 residues. Per germline, CDR1 MNHNS and CDR2 SASEGT. V was clipped by 7 bases and J by 6 bases; unmatched bases: 8. The CDR3 here is CASNNRAGGEQYF. The CDR3 region has the DNA TGTGCCAGCAACAATCGGGCGGGAGGCGAGCAGTACTTC.

The chain uses TRBV7-9 and TRBJ2-3, with TRBD1 matching 8 bases. With V trimmed by 6 bases and J by 6 bases, 17 bases remained unmatched. The CDR3 is 17 amino acids. Germline V gene sequence: CDR1 SEHNR, CDR2 FQNEAQ (reference sequence). The DNA for the CDR3 is TGTGCCAGCAGGTCTCGCCTCGGACAGGGAAGGGGGGATACGCAGTATTTT. This encodes CASRSRLGQGRGDTQYF. The full variable domain, in which reference TRBV7-9 and TRBJ2-3 provide the parts outside the CDR3, is DTGVSQNPRHKITKRGQNVTFRCDPISEHNRLYWYRQTLGQGPEFLTYFQNEAQLEKSRLLSDRFSAERPKGSFSTLEIQRTEQGDSAMYLCASRSRLGQGRGDTQYFGPGTRLTVL.

This chain uses TRBV29-1 with TRBJ2-3; D is perhaps TRBD2 (6 bases). Germline loops: CDR1 SQVTM, CDR2 ANQGSEA. This CDR3 comprises 14 residues. V was shortened by 4 bases and J by 0 bases, with 11 bases between the two germline ends. The CDR3 nucleotides are TGCAGCGTTGCGGCAGGGACTAGCACAGATACGCAGTATTTT. It codes for CSVAAGTSTDTQYF.